This T cell receptor beta chain was identified during a study of shared clonotypes between healthy human individuals (dated by TCRdb to the early 2020s). About the study as a whole: The cohort comprised a couple of women and a few men aged 18 to 49 years. Blood TCR repertoires of a handful of healthy adults were deeply sequenced to estimate repertoire size and the extent of clonotype sharing between individuals. For each donor, CD4 naive and CD4 memory were each run on three plates, CD8 naive on two plates, and CD8 memory on one plate. Libraries were prepared and TCR repertoires were sequenced by different laboratories using diverse techniques, in order to increase sequencing depth and limit assay-specific biases. Leukapheresis yielded between about 0.9 and 9 billion PBMCs per donor.

Study-wide findings and limitations: Around 5.4% of naive CD4, more than 3% of naive CD8, about 2.4% of memory CD4, and 0.35% to 0.4% of memory CD8 clonotypes were shared across a few donors. Incomplete sequencing was indicated by rarefaction of sorted-subset datasets, despite the large sequencing depth. Clonotypes shared by all four sorted-subset donors showed higher generation probabilities than non-shared clonotypes. Pairwise subsampling indicated that sequencing depth was expected to affect the degree of clonotype sharing among donors. Sampling was restricted to blood, and TCR repertoires in tissues likely differ from the TCR repertoires found in blood. Larger estimated clonotype richness was generally found for naive subsets than for memory subsets. Because the study included only a small number of donors, the genetic and exposure-history diversity represented was limited.

Details on this clone: The antigen it recognizes is unknown. A far larger clone is one base from this, pointing to a likely read error.

Donors were healthy HIV-negative adults with no recently reported acute infections or vaccinations. All donors were Caucasian adults living in Nashville, Tennessee, USA. CD4+ T cells were enriched through magnetic negative selection, after which naive cells were positively selected on CD45RA and the remaining negative fraction served as the memory subset. Blood was collected by leukapheresis, and PBMCs were isolated by Ficoll-Histopaque density gradient centrifugation and then cryopreserved in liquid nitrogen vapor phase. Analytical flow cytometry was used to check the purity and quantity of every magnetically sorted T cell population. From each sorted fraction, genomic DNA was isolated and quantified by UV absorbance on a Nanodrop 2000c. According to the germline V gene, CDR1 reads SGHNT and CDR2 reads YENEEA. The CDR3 has 16 amino acids, counting the end cysteine and phenylalanine. Of all the DNA, just the CDR3 is kept, 48 bases in frame from base 1. V ends up 1 base short and J 7 bases short, with an unmatched junction base count of 9.

Using the deep immunoSEQ assay, TCR CDR3 regions were amplified from genomic DNA by multiplex PCR. Extracted genomic DNA from each cell subset was spread evenly across all wells of several immunoSEQ 96-well plates, with each plate serving as a replicate. For sorted subsets, each replicate PCR was loaded with about 0.2 ug genomic DNA, equivalent to roughly 30,000 T cell genomes. Purified libraries were quantified with a Qubit 3.0 fluorometer, sized on a Bioanalyzer 2100, and re-quantified with the KAPA Library Quantification kit. Each immunoSEQ 96-well plate was sequenced on its own single-read 150-cycle Illumina NextSeq 550 flow cell. Regarding the original processing steps: Because only junctional sequences without quality scores were contained in the immunoSEQ output, filtering matching that applied to full-length reads could not be performed. To assign V/J genes and CDR3, sequences were annotated against IMGT germline references using PyIR, a Python wrapper for IgBLAST v1.9. Reads were removed for weak V/J assignments (E-value above 1e-6), missing CDR3, stop codons, out-of-frame junctions, or ambiguous translated residues. V3J clonotypes were defined as sequences sharing an identical inferred V gene, J gene, and CDR3 amino acid sequence. Percentage overlap between repertoires was calculated by dividing the number of shared unique clonotypes by the size of the smaller repertoire. Three approaches were used to assess repertoire richness: RTK rarefaction, the Chao1 estimator, and Recon v2.1 estimates of unobserved clonotypes. Generation probabilities were computed with OLGA for all TCRbeta clonotypes obtained by the gDNA method from four donors. TCRdb stores this immuneACCESS table with in-frame sequences only. Part of the clones is absent; in the studies checked, under half of the shortfall reflects unresolved V genes, and no reason is known for the rest. Clonal size and the V and J genes are those of that table, whereas D and trimming came from the DNA. This sample holds about 680,000 clones; around three quarters were observed only once. Around 1.7% of the sample comes from the top ten.

The TCR comes from a woman aged 25 to 45 in good health. Source material: memory CD4+ T cells sorted from blood. The cell subset or site tag for this specimen amounts to: CD45RA-negative fraction. The V and J segments used are TRBV11-3 and TRBJ2-3; 9 of the junction bases match TRBD2. The CDR3 corresponds to CASSLGTSAWGNTQYF. The sequenced DNA is TGTGCCAGCAGCTTAGGGACTAGCGCCTGGGGAAATACGCAGTATTTT. Joined to the reference TRBV11-3 and TRBJ2-3 proteins, this CDR3 gives the full variable domain: EAGVVQSPRYKIIEKKQPVAFWCNPISGHNTLYWYLQNLGQGPELLIRYENEEAVDDSQLPKDRFSAERLKGVDSTLKIQPAELGDSAVYLCASSLGTSAWGNTQYFGPGTRLTVL.